This T cell receptor beta chain was profiled in a study of beta chain features in type 1 diabetes. Study summary: Patients were similar to healthy donors in age and gender (as well as in cell yields). The number of sorted cells examined across all samples was 107,917,701.

This clone was seen a handful of times. The antigen remains unidentified. Sequenced material consisted of expressed TCRB transcripts (all of the isolated RNA was reverse transcribed). Repertoires were generated with immunoSEQ multiplex PCR, while TCRdb's copy carries only in-frame clones and drops some. The sample has about 240,000 clones, less than 35% seen once; the top ten hold about 3.9%. CDR3 size: 13 residues. V lost 2 bases and J lost 1, with 8 bases in between. Germline loops: CDR1 SQVTM, CDR2 ANQGSEA. Study outcomes and limitations: Fewer junction insertions and more nucleotide deletions appeared in type 1 diabetes patients.

This chain uses TRBV29-1 with TRBJ1-1; D possibly corresponds to TRBD1 (5 bases). Sequenced material: central memory CD4+ T cells from blood. This clonotype originated in a man younger than 40 in good health. The CDR3 here is CSVERGENTEAFF. CDR3 DNA sequence: TGCAGCGTTGAAAGGGGAGAGAACACTGAAGCTTTCTTT. Drawing the rest from reference TRBV29-1 and TRBJ1-1, the complete variable domain is SAVISQKPSRDICQRGTSLTIQCQVDSQVTMMFWYRQQPGQSLTLIATANQGSEATYESGFVIDKFPISRPNLTFSTLTVSNMSPEDSSIYLCSVERGENTEAFFGQGTRLTVV.